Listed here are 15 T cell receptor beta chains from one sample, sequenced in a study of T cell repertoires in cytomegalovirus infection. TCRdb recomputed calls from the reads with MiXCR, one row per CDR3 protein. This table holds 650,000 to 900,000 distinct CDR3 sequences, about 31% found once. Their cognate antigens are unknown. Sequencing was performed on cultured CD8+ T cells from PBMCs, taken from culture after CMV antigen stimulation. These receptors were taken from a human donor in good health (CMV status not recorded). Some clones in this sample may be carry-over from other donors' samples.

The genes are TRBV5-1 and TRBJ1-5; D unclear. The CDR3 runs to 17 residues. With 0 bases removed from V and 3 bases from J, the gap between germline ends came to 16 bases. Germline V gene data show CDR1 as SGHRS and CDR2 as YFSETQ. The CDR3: CASSLVAEQTLNQPQHF. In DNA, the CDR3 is TGCGCCAGCAGCTTGGTGGCTGAACAGACACTCAATCAGCCCCAGCATTTT. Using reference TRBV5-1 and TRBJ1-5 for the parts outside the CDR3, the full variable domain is KAGVTQTPRYLIKTRGQQVTLSCSPISGHRSVSWYQQTPGQGLQFLFEYFSETQRNKGNFPGRFSGRQFSNSRSEMNVSTLELGDSALYLCASSLVAEQTLNQPQHFGDGTRLSIL.

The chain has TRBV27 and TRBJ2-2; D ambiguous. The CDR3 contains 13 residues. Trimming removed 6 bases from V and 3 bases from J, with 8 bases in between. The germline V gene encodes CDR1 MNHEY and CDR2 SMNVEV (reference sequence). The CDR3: CASSHEDTGELFF. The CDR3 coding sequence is TGTGCCAGCAGCCACGAAGACACCGGGGAGCTGTTTTTT.

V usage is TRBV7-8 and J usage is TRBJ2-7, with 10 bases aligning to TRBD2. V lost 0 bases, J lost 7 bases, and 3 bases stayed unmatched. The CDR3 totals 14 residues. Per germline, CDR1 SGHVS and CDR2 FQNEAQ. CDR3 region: CASSLAGLAQEQYF. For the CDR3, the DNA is TGTGCCAGCAGCTTAGCGGGACTAGCGCAAGAGCAGTACTTC.

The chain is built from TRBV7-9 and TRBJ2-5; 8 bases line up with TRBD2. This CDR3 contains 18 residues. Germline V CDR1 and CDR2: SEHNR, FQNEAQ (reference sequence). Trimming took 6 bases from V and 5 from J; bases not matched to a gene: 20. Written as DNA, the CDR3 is TGTGCCAGCAGACCTACCGGGACTAGGCGGGGGGCAAGTGAGACCCAGTACTTC. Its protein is CASRPTGTRRGASETQYF.

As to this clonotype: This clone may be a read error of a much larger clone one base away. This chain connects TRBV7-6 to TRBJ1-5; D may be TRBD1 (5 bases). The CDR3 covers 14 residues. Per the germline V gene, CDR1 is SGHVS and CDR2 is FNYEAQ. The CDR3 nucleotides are TGTGCCAACAGCCCCTGGGACAGCAATCAGCCCCAGCATTTT. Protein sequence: CANSPWDSNQPQHF.

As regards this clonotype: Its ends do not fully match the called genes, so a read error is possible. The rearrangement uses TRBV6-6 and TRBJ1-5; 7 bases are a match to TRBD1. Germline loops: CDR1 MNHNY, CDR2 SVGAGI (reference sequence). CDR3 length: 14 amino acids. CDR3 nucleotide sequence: TGTGCCAGCAGCTCTAACAGGGGCAAACAGCCCCAGCATTTT. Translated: CASSSNRGKQPQHF.

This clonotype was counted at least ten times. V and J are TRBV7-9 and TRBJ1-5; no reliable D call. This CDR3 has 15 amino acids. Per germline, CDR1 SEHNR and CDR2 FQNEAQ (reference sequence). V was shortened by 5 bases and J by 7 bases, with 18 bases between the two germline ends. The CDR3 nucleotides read TGTGCCAGCAGCAGCTCAGAGGCAGGAGTCCAGCCCCAGCATTTT. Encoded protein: CASSSSEAGVQPQHF.

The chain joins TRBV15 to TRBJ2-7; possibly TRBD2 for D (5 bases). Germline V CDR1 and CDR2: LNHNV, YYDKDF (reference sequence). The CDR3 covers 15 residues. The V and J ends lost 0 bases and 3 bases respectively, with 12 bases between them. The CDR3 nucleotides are TGTGCCACCAGCAGAGACTACAACCGGGACTACGAGCAGTACTTC. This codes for CATSRDYNRDYEQYF.

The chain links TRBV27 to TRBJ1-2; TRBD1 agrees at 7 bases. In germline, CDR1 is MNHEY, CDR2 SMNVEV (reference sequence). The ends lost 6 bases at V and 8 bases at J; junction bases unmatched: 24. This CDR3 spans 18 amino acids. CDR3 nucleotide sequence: TGTGCCAGCAGAGTCGCAGGGGGGGTCGAGCAAAGGGTTGAAGGCTACACCTTC. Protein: CASRVAGGVEQRVEGYTF.

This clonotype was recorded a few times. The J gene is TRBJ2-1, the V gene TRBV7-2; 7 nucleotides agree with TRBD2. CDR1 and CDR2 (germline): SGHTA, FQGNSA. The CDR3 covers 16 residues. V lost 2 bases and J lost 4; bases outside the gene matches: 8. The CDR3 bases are TGTGCCAGCAGCTTATTAGGGAGGGCTAGATACAATGAGCAGTTCTTC. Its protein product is CASSLLGRARYNEQFF.

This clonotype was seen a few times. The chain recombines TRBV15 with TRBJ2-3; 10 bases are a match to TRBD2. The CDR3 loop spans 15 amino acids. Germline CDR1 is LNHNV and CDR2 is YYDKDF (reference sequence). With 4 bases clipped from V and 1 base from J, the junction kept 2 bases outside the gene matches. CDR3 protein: CATSTGLAGTDTQYF. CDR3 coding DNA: TGTGCCACCAGCACCGGACTAGCGGGCACAGATACGCAGTATTTT.

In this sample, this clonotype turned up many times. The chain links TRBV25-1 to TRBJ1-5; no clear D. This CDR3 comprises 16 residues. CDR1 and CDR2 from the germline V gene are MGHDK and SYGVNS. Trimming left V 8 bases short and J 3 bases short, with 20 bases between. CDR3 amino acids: CASGPAGSRNNQPQHF. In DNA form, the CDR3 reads TGTGCCAGCGGCCCCGCTGGAAGCCGCAACAATCAGCCCCAGCATTTT.

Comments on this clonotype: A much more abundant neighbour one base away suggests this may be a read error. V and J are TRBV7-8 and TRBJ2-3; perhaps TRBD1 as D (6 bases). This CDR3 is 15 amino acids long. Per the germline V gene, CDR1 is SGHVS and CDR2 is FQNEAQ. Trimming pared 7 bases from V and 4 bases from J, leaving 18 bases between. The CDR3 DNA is TGTGCCAGCATAAACCCCAGGACAGTCGCAGATACGCAGTATTTT. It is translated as CASINPRTVADTQYF.

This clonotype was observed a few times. Here the CDR3 reads CASSPGTSGATYEQYF. In DNA form, the CDR3 reads TGTGCCAGCAGCCCGGGGACTAGCGGGGCCACCTACGAGCAGTACTTC. The J gene is TRBJ2-7, the V gene TRBV7-9; 13 nucleotides match TRBD2. The CDR3 covers 16 residues. Unmatched junction bases numbered 6, after V lost 5 bases and J lost 2 bases. CDR1 is SEHNR and CDR2 is FQNEAQ in the germline V gene (reference sequence).

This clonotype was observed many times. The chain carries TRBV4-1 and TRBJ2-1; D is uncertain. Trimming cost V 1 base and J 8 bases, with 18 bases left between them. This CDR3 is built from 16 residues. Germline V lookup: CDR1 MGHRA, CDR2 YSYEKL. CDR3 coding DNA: TGCGCCAGCAGCCAAGGCCAGCCAGGTACTGGTGATGAGCAGTTCTTC. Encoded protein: CASSQGQPGTGDEQFF.